Included here is one T cell receptor (beta chain) sequence, with context. The antigen is not known. CDR1 and CDR2 (germline): LGHNA, YSLEER. Trimming removed 4 bases at V and 0 bases at J, with 21 bases between. The CDR3 consists of 18 residues. This sample stems from a study of cytomegalovirus exposure and HLA in healthy donors. The wider study: When 300 to 400 donors were genotyped, roughly 82% of them were found to fall in the Caucasian-associated ancestry cluster. Overall study results and limits: TRBV6-2, TRBV6-3 and some other V segments were excluded as indistinguishable.

PCR was performed using 60 Vbeta and 13 Jbeta primers. This table comes from immunoSEQ multiplex PCR, and its TCRdb copy is limited to in-frame clones, with some not included. The sample carries more than 95,000 clones, 79% recorded once. This receptor was taken from a man in his thirties or forties in good health and CMV-seropositive. Sequenced material: PBMCs. This chain joins TRBV4-3 and TRBJ1-2; possible D gene TRBD1, 6 bases. The CDR3 reads CASSRRVPGTSTNYGYTF. The CDR3 DNA sequence: TGCGCCAGCAGCCGAAGGGTTCCGGGGACAAGTACTAACTATGGCTACACCTTC.